This T cell receptor beta chain was sequenced in a study of breast tumors, draining lymph nodes, adjacent tissues. Study-wide results and limits: Data fit most tumor T cells coming from lymph node, expanding in tumor. Compared with lymph nodes, tumors were less diverse; compared with nontumor tissue, more. That most tumor T cells come from lymph nodes remained unproven.

In its sample, this clonotype was seen many times. Its specificity is not known. Trimming shortened V by 0 bases and J by 5 bases, and 16 bases separated the two germline ends. The CDR3 sequence is 16 residues long. Germline values: CDR1 SGDLS, CDR2 YYNGEE. TCRdb re-derived calls from the multiplex PCR reads in MiXCR, one entry per CDR3 protein. The profile shows 14,000 to 15,000 distinct CDR3 sequences, approximately 45% of them singletons. This clonotype originated in a female donor with breast cancer. Some clones in this sample may be carry-over from other donors' samples. Sequencing was carried out using tumor-adjacent breast tissue. V is TRBV9 and J is TRBJ2-3, with D maybe TRBD2 (5 bases). CDR3 loop: CASSVAGVTAGDTQYF. In DNA form, the CDR3 reads TGTGCCAGCAGCGTAGCCGGGGTCACGGCGGGAGATACGCAGTATTTT.